This T cell receptor (beta chain) was sequenced for a study of vaccination effects on CD4 cells after COVID-19 (dated by TCRdb to 2021 to 2024). In the study overall: Participants received two doses of either the BNT162b2 or the mRNA-1273 mRNA SARS-CoV-2 vaccine. The study compared SARS-CoV-2 spike-specific CD4+ TCR repertoires before and after mRNA vaccination in COVID-19 convalescent patients and infection-naive vaccine recipients. Cultures from other donors in the study were sequenced using the Oncomine TCR Beta short-read assay on an Illumina iSeq 100. A total of 10 COVID-19 convalescent patients and a handful of SARS-CoV-2-naive healthy vaccine recipients were included in the full study. Pre-vaccine samples were drawn from a couple of convalescent patients 16 days and one week before the first dose, at 142 and 148 days after COVID-19 diagnosis.

Germline trimming amounts to 3 bases on V and 1 base on J, with 5 as the count of junction bases outside the gene matches. The CDR3 sequence holds 15 residues, the cysteine and phenylalanine included. CDR3 DNA only is kept here, 45 bases in frame from base 1. CDR1 and CDR2 were assigned from the germline V gene (reference sequence) as MNHEY and SMNVEV. For this clone: This clone's antigen is unknown. No clone much larger than this one lies a single base away; base qualities are absent.

In the ViraFEST assay, PBMC were stimulated with viral peptide pools, and TCR sequencing was then used to find antigen-specific CD4+ T cell clonotypes based on their expansion. After around 10 days of culture, CD4+ T cells were isolated with the EasySep CD4+ T cell isolation kit. Convalescent patients had PCR-confirmed SARS-CoV-2 infection between March and December 2020, before Alpha, Beta and Delta variants emerged in the United States. Each well held more than 1.5 million PBMC cultured in IMDM containing about 5.4% human AB serum, 10 IU/ml IL-2 and gentamicin, along with 8 to 10 ug/ml peptides. On days 3 and 7, half of the culture medium was replaced with fresh IL-2-containing medium. Each peptide stimulation condition was cultured in triplicate wells unless otherwise noted. PBMC were separated from whole blood using Ficoll-Paque Plus gradient centrifugation and were then either cryopreserved at -140C or used fresh. The QIAamp micro DNA kit was used to extract genomic DNA from the cultured CD4+ T cells.

The method was the immunoSEQ multiplex PCR assay. DNA from the cultured, isolated CD4+ T cells was subjected to TCR beta CDR3 sequencing. On the study's bioinformatics: The analysis removed non-productive TCR sequences, trimmed reads to the CDR3 region, and retained only CDR3s that were 7 or more amino acids long. The MANAFEST web app was used to identify antigen-specific clonotypes by comparing expansion in peptide wells with expansion in reference cultures. To be called positive, a clone needed expansion at FDR<0.05 compared with the reference and with all other wells, an odds ratio greater than 5, and a frequency greater than 0.1% in two replicate wells. A clonotype was called cross-reactive if it was significantly expanded both in SARS-CoV-2 spike wells and in at least one common cold coronavirus spike condition. CDR3 similarity was assessed by Levenshtein distance with the stringdist R package, and unrooted trees were built with ape in R 3.6.1. TCRdb took over this immuneACCESS table, retaining in-frame rearrangements with V and J assigned. Such tables are incomplete; in checked studies, under half of the missing clones stem from an unresolved V gene, and the remainder is unexplained. The V and J calls and clone size are taken from that table; D and trimming were inferred from the DNA. Counted in this sample were some 40,000 clones; around 73% of them appeared once. The top ten constitute 30% to 40% of the sample.

The paper as a whole reports these results and caveats: Both infection-induced and vaccine-induced clones contracted markedly at late post-vaccination timepoints, which is consistent with waning T cell responses. Limitations of the study were the small number of convalescent patients and the absence of early post-infection timepoints. Among convalescent patients, the spike-reactive repertoire after vaccination was made up mainly of new vaccine-induced clones that were largely distinct from the clones induced by infection.

The TCR was taken from a human donor who had a prior SARS-CoV-2 infection. The sequenced sample was CD4+ T cells from PBMCs cultured with a peptide pool, obtained before COVID-19 vaccination. The chain employs TRBV27 and TRBJ2-5; a stretch of 7 junction bases matches TRBD2. The CDR3 corresponds to CASSFLASGQETQYF. The DNA is TGTGCCAGCAGTTTCCTAGCTAGCGGCCAAGAGACCCAGTACTTC.